The next 14 T cell receptor beta chains were all read from a single sample in a study of glioma-infiltrating T cells after dendritic cell vaccination (TCRdb year 2016). Library preparation used the immunoSEQ multiplex PCR assay. Here the immuneACCESS table is served through TCRdb, limited to in-frame sequences with V and J called. Missing clones are a known gap in these copies; in checked studies unresolved V genes cover under half, and the rest lacks a known reason. This sample has 40,000 to 60,000 clones in its table, and roughly 87% of those were observed once. The top ten hold approximately 10% of the sample. Sequenced material: blood, taken before dendritic cell vaccination. The source of these receptors is a human donor with glioblastoma.

Remarks on this clone: The junction differs from germline at one of its ends, possibly a read error. The chain has TRBV7-7 and TRBJ2-2, with 11 bases lining up with TRBD2. CDR3 size: 17 residues. CDR1 is SSHAT, CDR2 FNYEAQ, per germline (reference sequence). CDR3 in amino acids: CASSLTSGNANTGELFF. The CDR3, as DNA: TGTGCTAGCAGCTTGACTAGCGGGAATGCGAACACCGGGGAGCTGTTTTTT.

V is TRBV5-1 and J is TRBJ1-2, with TRBD1 matching 8 bases. Germline CDR1 reads SGHRS; CDR2 reads YFSETQ. V lost 3 bases and J lost 4; bases outside the gene matches: 8. The CDR3 extends over 15 amino acids. Here the CDR3 reads CASSSGQGGPYGYTF. CDR3 bases: TGCGCCAGCAGCTCAGGACAGGGTGGCCCCTATGGCTACACCTTC.

As to this clone: The junction shows a germline mismatch at one end, possibly a read error. This chain joins TRBV7-7 and TRBJ2-1; tentative D call: TRBD2 (7 bases). The germline V gene encodes CDR1 SSHAT and CDR2 FNYEAQ (reference sequence). This CDR3 has 15 amino acids. The CDR3, as DNA: TGTGCTAGCAGCGCTCAGGGGAGGGGGGACAATGAGCAGTTCTTC. Translating gives CASSAQGRGDNEQFF.

This clone showed up just once. This chain connects TRBV5-1 to TRBJ2-7; TRBD1 matches 9 bases. V lost 0 bases to trimming and J lost 6 bases; unmatched junction nucleotides: 7. The CDR3 consists of 15 residues. Germline V gives CDR1 SGHRS, CDR2 YFSETQ. Here the CDR3 reads CASSLVGTGFGEQYF. The CDR3 nucleotides are TGCGCCAGCAGCTTGGTTGGGACAGGGTTTGGCGAGCAGTACTTC.

The chain is built from TRBV10-3 and TRBJ2-3, with TRBD2 identical over 9 bases. The CDR3 extends over 15 amino acids. The V gene's germline CDR1 is ENHRY and CDR2 SYGVKD. The trim removed 8 bases at V and 5 bases at J, leaving 11 bases unmatched. CDR3 DNA: TGTGCCATCGCGCAGAGGGGACTAGCCGGAGATACGCAGTATTTT. It yields the protein CAIAQRGLAGDTQYF.

The rearrangement joins TRBV5-8 to TRBJ2-1; D not resolved. Germline CDR1 is SGHTS and CDR2 is YDEGEE. V was clipped by 0 bases and J by 6 bases, with 10 bases between them. There are 14 residues in the CDR3. The CDR3 sequence: CASSLEGSGNEQFF. The CDR3 DNA reads TGTGCCAGCAGCTTGGAAGGATCGGGCAATGAGCAGTTCTTC.

The chain employs TRBV25-1 and TRBJ1-1; D is possibly TRBD1 (5 bases). The CDR3 length is 14 residues. Germline assignment: CDR1 MGHDK and CDR2 SYGVNS. The V end was cut by 9 bases, the J end by 2 bases, with 16 bases between. The CDR3 bases are TGTGCCAGTACCGACAGAATCGTTAACACTGAAGCTTTCTTT. Translated: CASTDRIVNTEAFF.

The CDR3 spells CASSRTSGLSLVEQYF. The CDR3 DNA sequence: TGTGCCAGCAGCCGCACCTCGGGACTGAGCCTGGTAGAGCAGTACTTC. The genes are TRBV7-8 and TRBJ2-7; D possibly corresponds to TRBD2 (6 bases). The germline V gene encodes CDR1 SGHVS and CDR2 FQNEAQ. CDR3 length: 16 residues. V lost 5 bases and J 7 bases, leaving 24 bases between the germline ends.

The gene calls are TRBV30 and TRBJ2-3; 7 positions match TRBD2. Trimming cost V 4 bases and J 2 bases; bases outside gene matches: 9. CDR1 is GTSNPN, CDR2 SVGIG, per germline (reference sequence). CDR3 length: 15 amino acids. The CDR3 protein is CAWTLQAGSTDTQYF. In DNA form, the CDR3 reads TGTGCCTGGACGCTTCAAGCGGGATCCACAGATACGCAGTATTTT.

V and J are TRBV27 and TRBJ2-1, with 15 bases lining up with TRBD2. The CDR3 is 16 residues long. Germline V gene lookup returns CDR1 MNHEY and CDR2 SMNVEV (reference sequence). Germline trimming cut 4 bases from V and 14 bases from J; bases unmatched to any gene: 12. CDR3 DNA: TGTGCCAGCAGTTCTGGGGGGACTAGCGGGGGGACCCTGGAGTTCTTC. It specifies CASSSGGTSGGTLEFF.

The chain combines TRBV6-1 with TRBJ2-1; TRBD2 matches 10 bases. The CDR3 consists of 14 residues. V lost 4 bases to trimming and J lost 7 bases; unmatched junction nucleotides: 4. The germline CDR1 and CDR2 sequences are MNHNS and SASEGT. This CDR3 reads CASSAQRGGNEQFF. The CDR3 DNA reads TGTGCCAGCAGTGCCCAGCGGGGGGGGAATGAGCAGTTCTTC.

The V call is TRBV7-2, the J call TRBJ2-5, with D perhaps TRBD1 (6 bases). Germline CDR1 is SGHTA and CDR2 is FQGNSA. V dropped 5 bases and J dropped 2 bases, with 9 bases sitting between them. CDR3 size: 13 residues. The CDR3 DNA reads as TGTGCCAGCAGCCGACAGGTACAAGAGACCCAGTACTTC. Protein product: CASSRQVQETQYF.

The chain links TRBV4-3 to TRBJ1-2, with D tentatively TRBD1 (6 bases). Germline V gene lookup returns CDR1 LGHNA and CDR2 YSLEER. With 0 bases removed from V and 1 base from J, the gap between germline ends came to 9 bases. The CDR3 consists of 15 residues. The CDR3 DNA sequence: TGCGCCAGCAGCCAAGATTACAGGGATAACTATGGCTACACCTTC. This sequence encodes CASSQDYRDNYGYTF.

The sample holds a few counts of this clone. The CDR3 DNA reads as TGTGCCAGCAGCCTGACAGGGGAGGGCAATCAGCCCCAGCATTTT. This encodes CASSLTGEGNQPQHF. The J gene is TRBJ1-5, the V gene TRBV6-5; 8 positions agree with TRBD1. The CDR3 runs to 15 residues. The trim removed 6 bases at V and 2 bases at J, leaving 6 bases unmatched. Germline V gene sequence: CDR1 MNHEY, CDR2 SVGAGI.